These 22 T cell receptor beta chains were all obtained from the same sample, sequenced in a study of cytomegalovirus exposure and HLA in healthy donors. PCR was performed using 60 Vbeta and 13 Jbeta primers. The protocol was immunoSEQ multiplex PCR, while the TCRdb copy is restricted to in-frame clones and leaves out a portion. This sample yields 250,000 or so clones, of which about 85% are seen a single time; 1% to 1.5% belongs to the top ten. The sample was PBMCs. These receptors were taken from a human donor in good health.

Note on this clone: This sample also contains other DNA sequences that code for the same CDR3. The chain employs TRBV9 and TRBJ2-7, with 8 nucleotides matching TRBD2. This CDR3 contains 15 residues. Trimming took 4 bases from V and 4 from J; bases not matched to a gene: 10. Germline CDR1 and CDR2: SGDLS and YYNGEE. The CDR3 region is CASSPPGLGAYEQYF. CDR3 coding DNA: TGTGCCAGCAGCCCTCCGGGACTAGGGGCGTACGAGCAGTACTTC.

This chain uses TRBV28 with TRBJ2-7; unclear D gene. CDR1 MDHEN and CDR2 SYDVKM come from the germline V gene. Trimming took off 10 bases at V and 9 bases at J, with 19 bases between the two ends. The CDR3 has 12 residues. CDR3 in amino acids: CATSSPSLAQYF. The DNA for the CDR3 is TGTGCCACCTCGTCCCCGTCCCTGGCGCAGTACTTC.

The chain uses TRBV28 and TRBJ1-4; D is perhaps TRBD1 (5 bases). Germline lookup yields CDR1 MDHEN and CDR2 SYDVKM. Trimming cost V 7 bases and J 7 bases, with 22 bases left between them. CDR3 length equals 16 residues. The CDR3 loop is CASIPGSVGRLEKLFF. CDR3 coding DNA: TGTGCCAGCATCCCGGGTTCGGTGGGGCGGCTTGAAAAACTGTTTTTT.

This chain joins TRBV5-3 and TRBJ2-1; 8 bases agree with TRBD2. TRBV5-3 is marked as an open reading frame, function uncertain. V lost 2 bases, J lost 5 bases, and 3 bases stayed unmatched. The CDR3 covers 14 residues. The CDR3 reads CARSFRTSHNEQFF. CDR3 DNA: TGTGCCAGAAGCTTTAGGACTAGCCACAATGAGCAGTTCTTC.

Remarks on this clone: The junction departs from the called germline gene at one end, perhaps through a read error. This sequence joins TRBV10-3 and TRBJ2-5; 7 bases are a match to TRBD2. The DNA end is a closer match to TRBJ2-7, so the J assignment may be wrong. This CDR3 has 15 residues. Germline lookup yields CDR1 ENHRY and CDR2 SYGVKD. The CDR3 sequence is CAISKSGGSSYEQYF. The CDR3 nucleotides are TGTGCCATCAGTAAGTCCGGCGGGAGTTCCTACGAGCAGTACTTC.

V usage is TRBV9 and J usage is TRBJ2-1, with TRBD2 as a possible D gene (5 bases). V lost 0 bases and J lost 1, with 14 bases in between. This CDR3 comprises 17 residues. Looked up from germline, CDR1 is SGDLS and CDR2 is YYNGEE. Here the CDR3 reads CASSVEDWEWSYNEQFF. The CDR3 nucleotides are TGTGCCAGCAGCGTAGAGGATTGGGAGTGGTCCTACAATGAGCAGTTCTTC.

The chain uses TRBV5-1 and TRBJ2-1; possible D gene TRBD2, 6 bases. Germline lookup yields CDR1 SGHRS and CDR2 YFSETQ. The CDR3 sequence is 15 residues long. The V end lost 5 bases, the J end lost 0 bases, and 12 bases lay between the germline ends. CDR3 DNA: TGCGCCAGCAGGGCTAGCGTAAGCTCCTACAATGAGCAGTTCTTC. This gives the protein CASRASVSSYNEQFF.

This clone was observed a single time. This chain uses TRBV5-1 with TRBJ2-1; 12 positions match TRBD2. Germline values: CDR1 SGHRS, CDR2 YFSETQ. The CDR3 length is 16 residues. The V and J ends lost 2 bases and 6 bases, in that order; junction bases with no gene match: 6. The CDR3 DNA reads as TGCGCCAGCAGCTTAACGACTAGCGGGAGCGGCAATGAGCAGTTCTTC. Encoded protein: CASSLTTSGSGNEQFF.

This clone was detected a few times. V gene TRBV7-2 combines with J gene TRBJ2-7; D not certain. CDR1 is SGHTA and CDR2 is FQGNSA in the germline V gene. This CDR3 region has 15 residues. Trimming shortened V by 1 base and J by 4 bases, and 14 bases separated the two germline ends. The CDR3 here is CASSLDGNVFYEQYF. The CDR3 DNA reads as TGTGCCAGCAGCTTAGATGGCAATGTTTTTTACGAGCAGTACTTC.

This clone was seen more than once but under ten times. The rearrangement joins TRBV7-9 to TRBJ2-4; D is uncertain. Germline CDR1 and CDR2: SEHNR and FQNEAQ (reference sequence). CDR3 length: 13 residues. V shed 5 bases and J shed 9 bases, with 14 bases lying between them. DNA of the CDR3: TGTGCCAGCAGCCCACCCTCCGTCAGCATTCAGTACTTC. Protein sequence: CASSPPSVSIQYF.

The chain recombines TRBV11-3 with TRBJ2-7; 7 bases are a match to TRBD2. The CDR3 has 14 amino acids. CDR1 is SGHNT, CDR2 YENEEA, per germline. Trimming removed 0 bases from V and 4 bases from J; junction bases left unmatched: 3. DNA of the CDR3: TGTGCCAGCAGCTTAGAGTCTAGCGGTTACGAGCAGTACTTC. This encodes CASSLESSGYEQYF.

The chain uses TRBV19 and TRBJ1-2, with D perhaps matching TRBD1 (5 bases). CDR1 LNHDA and CDR2 SQIVND come from the germline V gene (reference sequence). This CDR3 comprises 15 residues. V lost 4 bases and J 4 bases, leaving 16 bases between the germline ends. DNA for the CDR3: TGTGCCAGTAGTAAATATGAAGACAGCCCCTATGGCTACACCTTC. Amino acid sequence: CASSKYEDSPYGYTF.

V and J are TRBV11-3 and TRBJ2-7, with TRBD1 identical over 7 bases. Germline CDR1 reads SGHNT; CDR2 reads YENEEA. The CDR3 is 13 amino acids. V lost 2 bases, J lost 3 bases, and 1 base stayed unmatched. The CDR3 loop reads CASSLTGVYEQYF. The CDR3, as DNA: TGTGCCAGCAGCTTAACAGGGGTCTACGAGCAGTACTTC.

This clone has just one count. This rearrangement joins TRBV7-9 to TRBJ2-7, with 9 positions matching TRBD2. V lost 0 bases, J lost 0 bases, and 12 bases stayed unmatched. The CDR3 covers 19 residues. CDR1 is SEHNR, CDR2 FQNEAQ, per germline (reference sequence). This CDR3 reads CASSLAQGLATFSSYEQYF. The CDR3, as DNA: TGTGCCAGCAGCTTAGCTCAGGGACTAGCAACATTTAGCTCCTACGAGCAGTACTTC.

This chain connects TRBV28 to TRBJ2-3; D remains unclear. The CDR3 spans 14 residues. V was trimmed by 5 bases and J by 3 bases, leaving 12 bases between them. Germline V gene data show CDR1 as MDHEN and CDR2 as SYDVKM. In DNA, the CDR3 is TGTGCCAGCAGTCGCAGGCGATATACAGATACGCAGTATTTT. Translation: CASSRRRYTDTQYF.

V is TRBV19 and J is TRBJ2-1, with 12 bases that match TRBD2. Losses at the gene ends were 5 bases for V and 1 base for J; bases not matched to a gene: 9. Germline CDR1 and CDR2: LNHDA and SQIVND (reference sequence). The length of the CDR3 is 18 residues. CDR3 nucleotides: TGTGCCAGTAGTTTCCGACTAGCGGGAGCGACATCCTACAATGAGCAGTTCTTC. Its translation is CASSFRLAGATSYNEQFF. The entire variable domain, with the rest obtained from reference TRBV19 and TRBJ2-1, is as follows: DGGITQSPKYLFRKEGQNVTLSCEQNLNHDAMYWYRQDPGQGLRLIYYSQIVNDFQKGDIAEGYSVSREKKESFPLTVTSAQKNPTAFYLCASSFRLAGATSYNEQFFGPGTRLTVL.

The chain uses TRBV7-2 and TRBJ1-1, with 9 bases aligning to TRBD1. CDR3 length: 15 residues. With 5 bases clipped from V and 5 bases from J, the junction kept 9 bases outside the gene matches. Germline V gene lookup returns CDR1 SGHTA and CDR2 FQGNSA. For the CDR3, the DNA is TGTGCCAGCAGCGAACAGGGGGCGGGGTATACTGAAGCTTTCTTT. Translating gives CASSEQGAGYTEAFF.

This clone was recorded once. The chain recombines TRBV19 with TRBJ1-1, with TRBD1 matching 7 bases. Germline CDR1 and CDR2: LNHDA and SQIVND (reference sequence). V shed 5 bases, J shed 4 bases, and the junction held 4 bases outside the gene matches. The CDR3 length is 13 residues. CDR3 in amino acids: CASSVPGGTEAFF. The CDR3 nucleotides read TGTGCCAGTAGTGTCCCAGGGGGCACTGAAGCTTTCTTT. Full variable domain (outside the CDR3, taken from reference TRBV19 and TRBJ1-1): DGGITQSPKYLFRKEGQNVTLSCEQNLNHDAMYWYRQDPGQGLRLIYYSQIVNDFQKGDIAEGYSVSREKKESFPLTVTSAQKNPTAFYLCASSVPGGTEAFFGQGTRLTVV.

The gene calls are TRBV15 and TRBJ1-5; 9 nucleotides agree with TRBD1. Germline CDR1 and CDR2: LNHNV and YYDKDF (reference sequence). With 5 bases clipped from V and 6 bases from J, the junction kept 8 bases outside the gene matches. The CDR3 extends over 15 amino acids. This chain's CDR3 is CATSRGTGTGQPQHF. CDR3 nucleotide sequence: TGTGCCACCAGCCGCGGGACAGGGACAGGTCAGCCCCAGCATTTT.

V and J are TRBV7-3 and TRBJ2-7, with D maybe TRBD2 (6 bases). The V and J ends lost 2 bases and 5 bases respectively, with 19 bases between them. There are 16 residues in the CDR3. CDR1 and CDR2 from the germline V gene are SGHTA and FQGTGA. The CDR3, as DNA: TGTGCCAGCAGCTTAGGGCAACTAGCTGAAGGGCACGAGCAGTACTTC. Translation: CASSLGQLAEGHEQYF.

V gene TRBV9 combines with J gene TRBJ2-1, with TRBD2 matching 8 bases. V lost 1 base and J lost 0; bases outside the gene matches: 9. The CDR3 contains 18 residues. Germline-derived CDR1 and CDR2 are SGDLS and YYNGEE. CDR3 residues: CASSVSPGGRSSYNEQFF. The DNA of the CDR3 is TGTGCCAGCAGCGTATCACCGGGAGGGAGAAGCTCCTACAATGAGCAGTTCTTC.

The chain carries TRBV19 and TRBJ1-5; D gene unclear. This CDR3 has 15 residues. Trimming stripped 6 bases from V and 2 bases from J, with 14 bases between. Germline V gene sequence: CDR1 LNHDA, CDR2 SQIVND (reference sequence). This CDR3 reads CASRAPGGGNQPQHF. CDR3 in DNA: TGTGCCAGTAGGGCCCCAGGAGGAGGCAATCAGCCCCAGCATTTT.